The clone carrying this T cell receptor (beta chain) was seen more than once but under ten times. Its antigen is unknown. The data stem from a study of T cells after yellow fever vaccination. Whole-study context: Fractions containing few cells were prepared with SMART-Seq v4 Ultra Low Input.

TCR cDNA, made by 5'RACE template switching, carried an added universal primer site and UMIs. TCRdb itself ran the 5' RACE reads through MiXCR, one entry per CDR3 protein. The repertoire holds 600,000 to 750,000 distinct CDR3 sequences, with around an eighth as singletons. There are 13 residues in the CDR3. The V gene lost 3 bases and the J gene lost 5 bases, with 10 bases spanning the gap. General study points: Weaker overall, the secondary response nonetheless peaked faster (day 5 versus 15). Abundant contaminating clonotypes from the bulk population could appear in FACS-sorted repertoires.

The material sequenced was PBMCs, taken on the day of the yellow fever booster vaccination. This clonotype originated in a young man who received the YFV17D yellow fever vaccine. The chain links TRBV12-3 or TRBV12-4 to TRBJ2-5, with D uncertain. In nucleotides, the CDR3 is TGTGCCAGCAGTTTTCTGGGGTTGGAGACCCAGTACTTC. Translation gives CASSFLGLETQYF.